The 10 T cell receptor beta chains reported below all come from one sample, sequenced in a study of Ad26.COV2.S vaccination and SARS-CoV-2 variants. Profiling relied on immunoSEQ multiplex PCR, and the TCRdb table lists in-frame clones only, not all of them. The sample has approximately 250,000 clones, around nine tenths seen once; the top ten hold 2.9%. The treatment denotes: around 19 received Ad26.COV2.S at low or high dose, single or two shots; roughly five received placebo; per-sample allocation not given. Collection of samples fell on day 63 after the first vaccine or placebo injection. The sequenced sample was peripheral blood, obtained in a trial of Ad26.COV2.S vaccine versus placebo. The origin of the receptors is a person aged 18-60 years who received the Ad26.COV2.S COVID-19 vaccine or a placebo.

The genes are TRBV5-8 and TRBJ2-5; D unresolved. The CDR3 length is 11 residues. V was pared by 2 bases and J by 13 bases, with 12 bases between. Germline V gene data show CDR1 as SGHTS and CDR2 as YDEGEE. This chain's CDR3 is CASSLSYPSYF. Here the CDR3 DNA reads TGTGCCAGCAGCTTATCATATCCCTCGTACTTC.

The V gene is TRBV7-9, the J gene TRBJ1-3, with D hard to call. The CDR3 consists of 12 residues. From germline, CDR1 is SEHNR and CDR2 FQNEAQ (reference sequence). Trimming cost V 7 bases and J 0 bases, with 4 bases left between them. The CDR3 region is CASILSGNTIYF. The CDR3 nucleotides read TGTGCCAGCATCCTCTCTGGAAACACCATATATTTT.

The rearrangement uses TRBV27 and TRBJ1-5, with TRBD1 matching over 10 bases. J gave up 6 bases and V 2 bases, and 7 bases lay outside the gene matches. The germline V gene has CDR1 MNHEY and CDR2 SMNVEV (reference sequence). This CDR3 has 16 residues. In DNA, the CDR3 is TGTGCCAGCAGTTTAATTCACGGACAGGGGGTTCAGCCCCAGCATTTT. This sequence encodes CASSLIHGQGVQPQHF.

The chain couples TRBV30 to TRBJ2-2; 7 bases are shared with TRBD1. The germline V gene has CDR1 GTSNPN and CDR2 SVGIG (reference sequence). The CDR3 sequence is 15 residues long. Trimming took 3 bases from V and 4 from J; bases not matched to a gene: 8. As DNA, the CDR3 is TGTGCCTGGAGCACGGGACAGCTGGGCACCGGGGAGCTGTTTTTT. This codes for CAWSTGQLGTGELFF.

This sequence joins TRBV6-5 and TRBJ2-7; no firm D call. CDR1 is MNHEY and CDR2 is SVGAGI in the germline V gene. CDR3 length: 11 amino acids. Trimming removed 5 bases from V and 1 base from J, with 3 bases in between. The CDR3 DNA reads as TGTGCCAGCAGTCGATCCTACGAGCAGTACTTC. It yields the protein CASSRSYEQYF.

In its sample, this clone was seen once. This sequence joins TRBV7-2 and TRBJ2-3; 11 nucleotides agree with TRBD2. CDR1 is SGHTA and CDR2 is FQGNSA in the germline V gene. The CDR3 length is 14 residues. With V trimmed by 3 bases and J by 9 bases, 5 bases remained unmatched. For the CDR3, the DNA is TGTGCCAGCAGCTTGTCACTAGCGGGAGACACGCAGTATTTT. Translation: CASSLSLAGDTQYF.

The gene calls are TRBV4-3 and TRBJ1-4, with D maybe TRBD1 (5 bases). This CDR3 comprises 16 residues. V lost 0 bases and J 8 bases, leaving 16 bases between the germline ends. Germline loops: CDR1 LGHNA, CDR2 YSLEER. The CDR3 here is CASSQDLGQGGEKLFF. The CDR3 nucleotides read TGCGCCAGCAGCCAAGATCTTGGCCAGGGTGGGGAAAAACTGTTTTTT.

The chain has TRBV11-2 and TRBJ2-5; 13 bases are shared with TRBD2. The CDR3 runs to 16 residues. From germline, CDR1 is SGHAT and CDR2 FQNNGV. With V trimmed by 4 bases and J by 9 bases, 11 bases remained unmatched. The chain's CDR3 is CASSSRLAGGRAAQYF. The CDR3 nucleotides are TGTGCCAGCAGCTCCCGACTAGCGGGGGGCAGGGCGGCCCAGTACTTC.

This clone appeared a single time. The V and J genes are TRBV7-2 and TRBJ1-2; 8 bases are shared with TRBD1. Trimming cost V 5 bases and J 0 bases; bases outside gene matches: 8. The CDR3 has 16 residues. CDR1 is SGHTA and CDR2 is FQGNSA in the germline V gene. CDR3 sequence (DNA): TGTGCCAGCAGCAGGACAGGGTCACATTCTAACTATGGCTACACCTTC. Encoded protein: CASSRTGSHSNYGYTF. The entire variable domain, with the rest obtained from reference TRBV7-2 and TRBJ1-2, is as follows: GAGVSQSPSNKVTEKGKDVELRCDPISGHTALYWYRQSLGQGLEFLIYFQGNSAPDKSGLPSDRFSAERTGGSVSTLTIQRTQQEDSAVYLCASSRTGSHSNYGYTFGSGTRLTVV.

CDR3 DNA sequence: TGCAGCGTTGGCGGCGACAGGTTAAACTATGGCTACACCTTC. The encoded protein is CSVGGDRLNYGYTF. V gene TRBV29-1 combines with J gene TRBJ1-2; possible D gene TRBD1, 6 bases. The CDR3 is made up of 14 amino acids. V was shortened by 4 bases and J by 2 bases, with 14 bases between the two germline ends. CDR1 and CDR2 (germline): SQVTM, ANQGSEA.